This record concerns one T cell receptor beta chain sequence. This entry belongs to a study of blood T cell repertoires in COVID-19. Study at large: COVID-19 samples, acute and convalescent, were from the United States, Italy and Spain. The cDNA or gDNA used as material had been derived from T cells, B-cell-depleted T cells, or PBMCs.

CDR3 length: 13 residues. Trimming shortened V by 5 bases and J by 4 bases, and 9 bases separated the two germline ends. Germline CDR1 reads MNHEY; CDR2 reads SMNVEV (reference sequence). In the study's own analysis: Counts of nucleated cells, estimated from reference gene primer amplification, were obtained. The data were produced by immunoSEQ multiplex PCR, yet TCRdb's version contains in-frame clones alone and is incomplete. V and J calls and clone size are copied from that table; D and trimming were computed from the DNA. The table includes 100,000 or so clones, 69% detected once. This clonotype was sampled from a man at least 80 years old with acute or convalescent COVID-19. The sample consisted of peripheral blood. The chain has TRBV27 and TRBJ2-4; D may be TRBD2 (5 bases). CDR3 loop: CASSPPGKNIQYF. The CDR3 nucleotides are TGTGCCAGCAGTCCTCCGGGGAAAAACATTCAGTACTTC.